Shown below are 13 T cell receptor beta chains from a single sample sequenced in a study of CD8+CD57+ T cells in acquired aplastic anemia. Profiles of TCR beta VDJ and CDR3 were generated from a genomic DNA template. TCRdb independently ran MiXCR on the reads; one entry per CDR3 protein. The profile shows over 100,000 distinct CDR3 sequences, 41% of them singletons. Sample: sorted CD4+, CD8+, or CD8+CD57+ T cells (not recorded which) from PBMCs. These receptor sequences come from a human donor in good health, serving as a control.

As regards this clonotype: An end of the junction differs from the germline gene, which may be a read error. The V call is TRBV10-3, the J call TRBJ1-3, with D maybe TRBD1 (5 bases). The CDR3 contains 14 residues. From germline, CDR1 is ENHRY and CDR2 SYGVKD. CDR3 DNA: TGTGCCATCAGTGAGGGGACGGAGAGAAACACCATGTATTTT. It specifies CAISEGTERNTMYF.

This clonotype was seen at least ten times. The rearrangement joins TRBV10-2 to TRBJ2-5; tentative D call: TRBD2 (5 bases). Germline V gives CDR1 WSHSY, CDR2 SAAADI. The CDR3 has 13 amino acids. V lost 4 bases, J lost 2 bases, and 8 bases lay in between. The CDR3 sequence is CASSVGGQETQYF. In DNA form, the CDR3 reads TGCGCCAGCAGTGTAGGAGGACAAGAGACCCAGTACTTC.

This rearrangement joins TRBV10-3 to TRBJ2-7; TRBD2 matches at 12 bases. There are 15 residues in the CDR3. Germline V gives CDR1 ENHRY, CDR2 SYGVKD. The junction had 6 bases not matched to a gene; V was cut back by 6 bases and J by 3 bases. This CDR3 reads CAISRGTSGRYEQYF. CDR3 nucleotides: TGTGCCATCAGCCGCGGGACTAGCGGGCGCTACGAGCAGTACTTC.

This clonotype appeared many times. This chain connects TRBV5-5 to TRBJ1-1; 8 bases agree with TRBD1. Germline-derived CDR1 and CDR2 are SGHKS and YYEKEE (reference sequence). This CDR3 has 16 amino acids. The V segment lost 3 bases and the J segment 1 base; nucleotides outside the gene matches: 8. This chain's CDR3 is CASSYPNRGENTEAFF. The CDR3 coding sequence is TGTGCCAGCAGCTATCCCAACAGGGGGGAGAACACTGAAGCTTTCTTT.

This clonotype was detected once. This chain uses TRBV15 with TRBJ2-5, with D unclear. The CDR3 totals 13 residues. Germline V gene data show CDR1 as LNHNV and CDR2 as YYDKDF (reference sequence). Trimming shortened V by 1 base and J by 7 bases, and 10 bases separated the two germline ends. CDR3 DNA sequence: TGTGCCACCAGCAGAGGGTTTGCAGGGACCCAGTACTTC. It yields the protein CATSRGFAGTQYF.

This clonotype was recorded at least ten times. The chain uses TRBV11-3 and TRBJ2-7, with D perhaps given as TRBD1 or TRBD2 (5 bases each). CDR1 is SGHNT, CDR2 YENEEA, per germline. Trimming took off 4 bases at V and 1 base at J, with 11 bases between the two ends. The CDR3 runs to 14 residues. As DNA, the CDR3 is TGTGCCAGCAGCTGGGGACCGAGTTCCTACGAGCAGTACTTC. Protein sequence: CASSWGPSSYEQYF. Filled out from reference TRBV11-3 and TRBJ2-7, the complete variable domain reads EAGVVQSPRYKIIEKKQPVAFWCNPISGHNTLYWYLQNLGQGPELLIRYENEEAVDDSQLPKDRFSAERLKGVDSTLKIQPAELGDSAVYLCASSWGPSSYEQYFGPGTRLTVT.

This clonotype was seen at least ten times. This chain links TRBV5-1 with TRBJ2-3, with D unclear. V was shortened by 0 bases and J by 0 bases, with 11 bases between the two germline ends. The CDR3 runs to 16 residues. Per germline, CDR1 SGHRS and CDR2 YFSETQ. The CDR3 loop is CASSLVPELSTDTQYF. The CDR3 DNA reads TGCGCCAGCAGCTTGGTACCAGAATTAAGCACAGATACGCAGTATTTT.

In this sample, this clonotype turned up many times. This chain joins TRBV7-6 and TRBJ2-5; 7 bases are a match to TRBD1. The germline V gene has CDR1 SGHVS and CDR2 FNYEAQ. V dropped 1 base and J dropped 5; count of bases not matched to a gene: 4. The CDR3 is 14 residues long. The DNA of the CDR3 is TGTGCCAGCAGCTTAGAGGCGGACAGGGAGACCCAGTACTTC. Protein sequence: CASSLEADRETQYF.

The sample holds many counts of this clonotype. This rearrangement joins TRBV28 to TRBJ1-6; tentatively, D is TRBD1 (5 bases). V lost 7 bases to trimming and J lost 10 bases, with 17 bases between them. The CDR3 runs to 14 residues. The germline CDR1 and CDR2 sequences are MDHEN and SYDVKM. CDR3: CASTRVWDDSPLHF. The CDR3 nucleotides read TGTGCCAGCACCCGAGTCTGGGACGACTCACCCCTCCACTTT.

There are many counts of this clonotype. This sequence joins TRBV2 and TRBJ2-3, with D perhaps TRBD2 (6 bases). The ends were cut back, 3 bases at V and 4 bases at J, with 14 bases in the middle. Looked up from germline, CDR1 is SNHLY and CDR2 is FYNNEI. The CDR3 spans 15 residues. CDR3 sequence: CASSDGSREADTQYF. As DNA, the CDR3 is TGTGCCAGCAGTGATGGTAGTAGGGAGGCAGATACGCAGTATTTT. Using reference TRBV2 and TRBJ2-3 for the parts outside the CDR3, the full variable domain is EPEVTQTPSHQVTQMGQEVILRCVPISNHLYFYWYRQILGQKVEFLVSFYNNEISEKSEIFDDQFSVERPDGSNFTLKIRSTKLEDSAMYFCASSDGSREADTQYFGPGTRLTVL.

This clonotype has only a few counts. The chain combines TRBV29-1 with TRBJ1-2, with unresolved D. Trimming stripped 7 bases from V and 5 bases from J, with 11 bases between. CDR3 size: 11 residues. The germline CDR1 and CDR2 sequences are SQVTM and ANQGSEA. CDR3 coding DNA: TGCAGCGCCGAGACGGATTATGGCTACACCTTC. Translation: CSAETDYGYTF.

The J gene is TRBJ1-2, the V gene TRBV5-1; 8 nucleotides match TRBD1. V lost 4 bases, J lost 12 bases, and 11 bases stayed unmatched. The CDR3 length is 13 residues. In germline, CDR1 is SGHRS, CDR2 YFSETQ. CDR3 protein: CASSAWTGHRNTF. The CDR3 coding sequence is TGCGCCAGCAGCGCCTGGACAGGGCACAGGAACACCTTC.

CDR3 residues: CASSLEGGSGETQYF. CDR3 nucleotide sequence: TGTGCCAGCAGCTTAGAGGGCGGGAGTGGAGAGACCCAGTACTTC. The chain has TRBV7-9 and TRBJ2-5, with TRBD2 matching over 7 bases. The CDR3 consists of 15 residues. Germline trimming cut 1 base from V and 4 bases from J; bases unmatched to any gene: 6. CDR1 and CDR2 (germline): SEHNR, FQNEAQ (reference sequence).